The 25 T cell receptor beta chains given below trace back to one sample, sequenced in a study of Ad26.COV2.S vaccination and SARS-CoV-2 variants (dated by TCRdb to about 2021). Library construction relied on the immunoSEQ multiplex PCR assay. The source is immuneACCESS, and TCRdb retained only in-frame sequences with V and J called. Part of the clones is not carried over; for the studies checked, unresolved V genes explain less than half of this, and the remainder is unexplained. For this sample there are 360,000 or so clones; around 91% appear just once. The ten biggest clones cover about 2% of the sample. The sample's treatment or condition label, decoded: some 19 received Ad26.COV2.S at low or high dose, single or two shots; 5 received placebo; per-sample allocation not given. For vaccine and placebo recipients, repertoires were sequenced using samples collected on day 63 after the first injection.

The sample consisted of peripheral blood, taken in a trial of Ad26.COV2.S vaccine versus placebo. These receptors originate from a person between 18 and 60 years old who received the Ad26.COV2.S COVID-19 vaccine or a placebo.

This clone was recorded once. This chain uses TRBV2 with TRBJ2-1; D call uncertain. The V and J ends lost 1 base and 8 bases respectively, with 12 bases between them. The CDR3 covers 14 residues. Germline V CDR1 and CDR2: SNHLY, FYNNEI. The CDR3 protein is CASSEGALADEQFF. The CDR3 region has the DNA TGTGCCAGCAGTGAAGGTGCGTTGGCCGATGAGCAGTTCTTC.

This sequence joins TRBV30 and TRBJ1-1; D may be TRBD1 (5 bases). Between the trimmed V and J ends, which lost 3 bases and 4 bases, there was a span of 6 bases. CDR1 and CDR2 (germline): GTSNPN, SVGIG (reference sequence). This CDR3 contains 11 residues. The CDR3 coding sequence is TGTGCCTGGAGGGGACCCACTGAAGCTTTCTTT. Protein product: CAWRGPTEAFF.

The rearrangement uses TRBV24-1 and TRBJ1-2; 8 positions match TRBD1. The germline V gene has CDR1 KGHDR and CDR2 SFDVKD. Trimming at V came to 4 bases and at J to 8 bases, leaving 17 bases not matched to a gene. The CDR3 has 17 residues. The CDR3 is CATSDSGQGSNSRGYTF. DNA for the CDR3: TGTGCCACCAGTGACTCCGGACAGGGCAGTAATAGTCGCGGCTACACCTTC.

This chain uses TRBV4-2 with TRBJ2-2, with D perhaps TRBD2 (6 bases). V was clipped by 4 bases and J by 2 bases, with 11 bases between them. CDR3 length equals 15 residues. Germline values: CDR1 LGHNA, CDR2 YNFKEQ. The CDR3 loop is CASSRGGDNTGELFF. In DNA, the CDR3 is TGTGCCAGCAGCCGCGGAGGGGATAACACCGGGGAGCTGTTTTTT.

This clone appeared many times. The chain recombines TRBV5-1 with TRBJ2-1; TRBD2 might be the D (5 bases). This CDR3 comprises 16 residues. V lost 2 bases, J lost 0 bases, and 12 bases lay in between. CDR1 is SGHRS and CDR2 is YFSETQ in the germline V gene. CDR3 protein: CASSFEARASYNEQFF. CDR3 coding DNA: TGCGCCAGCAGCTTCGAAGCGCGGGCCTCCTACAATGAGCAGTTCTTC.

The chain carries TRBV18 and TRBJ2-6, with D uncertain. The CDR3 spans 14 residues. V was shortened by 0 bases and J by 2 bases, with 2 bases between the two germline ends. Germline assignment: CDR1 KGHSH and CDR2 LQKENI. The CDR3 DNA reads as TGTGCCAGCTCACCACCGGCTGGGGCCAACGTCCTGACTTTC. Residues: CASSPPAGANVLTF.

This chain uses TRBV5-4 with TRBJ1-1, with 9 nucleotides matching TRBD1. The CDR3 has 18 residues. V gave up 4 bases and J gave up 2 bases; unmatched junction bases: 15. Looked up from germline, CDR1 is SGHNT and CDR2 is YYREEE (reference sequence). The DNA for the CDR3 is TGTGCCAGCAGCCCACGGCGGGGGACAGGGAATATTAACACTGAAGCTTTCTTT. It codes for CASSPRRGTGNINTEAFF.

The genes are TRBV2 and TRBJ1-6, with 8 bases aligning to TRBD1. This CDR3 has 14 residues. Trimming removed 7 bases from V and 7 bases from J; junction bases left unmatched: 6. Germline CDR1 reads SNHLY; CDR2 reads FYNNEI. CDR3 bases: TGTGCCAGCAACGGACAGGGCCCCAATTCACCCCTCCACTTT. Encoded protein: CASNGQGPNSPLHF.

The chain employs TRBV6-5 and TRBJ2-1; the match to TRBD2 covers 8 bases. V was clipped by 6 bases and J by 2 bases; unmatched bases: 3. The CDR3 sequence is 14 residues long. The germline V gene encodes CDR1 MNHEY and CDR2 SVGAGI. CDR3 amino acids: CASSLAGTYNEQFF. CDR3 nucleotides: TGTGCCAGCAGCTTAGCGGGAACCTACAATGAGCAGTTCTTC.

V gene TRBV10-1 combines with J gene TRBJ1-2; D unclear. Per the germline V gene, CDR1 is WNHNN and CDR2 is SYGVQD (reference sequence). V was trimmed by 4 bases and J by 1 base, leaving 7 bases between them. This CDR3 comprises 13 residues. CDR3 nucleotide sequence: TGCGCCAGCAGTGGGGCCGGTAACTATGGCTACACCTTC. It codes for CASSGAGNYGYTF.

The genes are TRBV3-1 (or the pseudogene TRBV3-2) and TRBJ2-7; D not resolved. The V end was cut by 3 bases, the J end by 3 bases, with 9 bases between. Germline CDR1 LGHDT, CDR2 YNNKEL (reference sequence). The CDR3 runs 13 residues. CDR3: CASSQRNFYEQYF. CDR3 in DNA: TGTGCCAGCAGCCAGCGGAACTTCTACGAGCAGTACTTC.

V and J are TRBV12-3 or TRBV12-4 and TRBJ2-1, with D maybe TRBD1 (5 bases). The length of the CDR3 is 13 residues. The V end was cut by 5 bases, the J end by 3 bases, with 8 bases between. CDR3 bases: TGTGCCAGCAGTCTCGACAGCTACAATGAGCAGTTCTTC. It codes for CASSLDSYNEQFF.

This chain uses TRBV27 with TRBJ1-2, with D tentatively TRBD1 (6 bases). Per germline, CDR1 MNHEY and CDR2 SMNVEV (reference sequence). The CDR3 consists of 13 residues. Trimming removed 5 bases at V and 6 bases at J, with 13 bases between. CDR3 sequence reads: CASSSHRQDGYTF. CDR3 nucleotides: TGTGCCAGCAGTAGCCATAGACAGGATGGCTACACCTTC.

The V call is TRBV2, the J call TRBJ2-2; no reliable D call. The CDR3 is 13 residues long. The V gene lost 7 bases and the J gene lost 6 bases, with 12 bases spanning the gap. Germline V gene sequence: CDR1 SNHLY, CDR2 FYNNEI. The CDR3 spells CASNPVAAGELFF. DNA for the CDR3: TGTGCCAGCAACCCGGTGGCTGCCGGGGAGCTGTTTTTT.

The chain carries TRBV21-1 and TRBJ2-7; the DNA was not used to check the table's D call, TRBD2. TRBV21-1 constitutes a pseudogene. The CDR3 is 11 amino acids. CDR3 DNA sequence: TGTGCCAGCAGCTTAGTGCGCGAGCAGTACTTC. It codes for CASSLVREQYF.

This clone has just a few counts. The sample carries other DNA sequences with the same CDR3. V usage is TRBV2 and J usage is TRBJ1-5; D gene uncertain. Germline assignment: CDR1 SNHLY and CDR2 FYNNEI. Deletions cut 6 bases from V and 4 bases from J, with 7 bases between. This CDR3 has 12 residues. The CDR3 coding sequence is TGTGCCAGCAGCGGGGATAATCAGCCCCAGCATTTT. It is translated as CASSGDNQPQHF.

The V call is TRBV10-3, the J call TRBJ2-3, with 7 bases identical to TRBD2. Germline lookup yields CDR1 ENHRY and CDR2 SYGVKD. This CDR3 has 15 amino acids. Trimming took 5 bases from V and 0 from J; bases not matched to a gene: 5. The CDR3 DNA reads TGTGCCATCAGTCCGAAGACTAGCAGCACAGATACGCAGTATTTT. This encodes CAISPKTSSTDTQYF.

The rearrangement links TRBV7-2 to TRBJ1-2; 7 bases match TRBD1. The germline V gene has CDR1 SGHTA and CDR2 FQGNSA. V was clipped by 5 bases and J by 0 bases; unmatched bases: 9. This CDR3 is built from 16 residues. The CDR3 loop is CASSPRQGQANYGYTF. CDR3 coding DNA: TGTGCCAGCAGCCCCCGACAGGGTCAAGCTAACTATGGCTACACCTTC.

V is TRBV21-1 and J is TRBJ1-5; no DNA check was done on the table's D call, TRBD1. TRBV21-1 is designated a pseudogene. There are 16 residues in the CDR3. DNA of the CDR3: TGTGCCAGCAGCAAATTACCAGGGGTTAGCAATCAGCCCCAGCATTTT. This encodes CASSKLPGVSNQPQHF.

The rearrangement uses TRBV5-1 and TRBJ2-7; 10 nucleotides align to TRBD2. Germline V gene lookup returns CDR1 SGHRS and CDR2 YFSETQ. V lost 5 bases and J lost 7; bases outside the gene matches: 9. This CDR3 has 14 residues. CDR3 DNA sequence: TGCGCCAGCAGGAGGGAGGATAGCGGGAGGGAGCAGTACTTC. Its translation is CASRREDSGREQYF.

The chain uses TRBV30 and TRBJ1-1; TRBD1 might be the D (6 bases). The CDR3 runs 13 residues. Germline V gene sequence: CDR1 GTSNPN, CDR2 SVGIG (reference sequence). Trimming cost V 8 bases and J 0 bases, with 13 bases left between them. CDR3 coding DNA: TGTGCCAGGATGGACAGCTTGAACACTGAAGCTTTCTTT. Translating it yields CARMDSLNTEAFF.

This chain uses TRBV6-5 with TRBJ2-1; 10 bases map to TRBD2. J was trimmed by 7 bases and V by 2 bases; bases with no gene match: 5. CDR3 length: 15 residues. The germline V gene has CDR1 MNHEY and CDR2 SVGAGI. Written as DNA, the CDR3 is TGTGCCAGCAGTTACGCGGCTAGCGGGAGTAATGAGCAGTTCTTC. This translates into CASSYAASGSNEQFF.

This sequence joins TRBV10-2 and TRBJ2-7; no clear D. Trimming pared 3 bases from V and 3 bases from J, leaving 9 bases between. The CDR3 totals 13 residues. Germline lookup yields CDR1 WSHSY and CDR2 SAAADI. The CDR3 sequence: CASSDGIDYEQYF. DNA for the CDR3: TGCGCCAGCAGTGATGGCATAGACTACGAGCAGTACTTC.

This chain joins TRBV7-2 and TRBJ2-1, with TRBD2 identical over 9 bases. Germline trimming cut 5 bases from V and 0 bases from J; bases unmatched to any gene: 5. CDR1 SGHTA and CDR2 FQGNSA come from the germline V gene. The CDR3 consists of 16 residues. Here the CDR3 reads CASSSSGGLSYNEQFF. In DNA, the CDR3 is TGTGCCAGCAGCAGTAGCGGGGGTCTCTCCTACAATGAGCAGTTCTTC.

A word on this clone: Distinct nucleotide sequences in the sample also encode this CDR3. The chain has TRBV20-1 and TRBJ1-2; D perhaps matches TRBD1 (5 bases). This CDR3 has 11 residues. With 6 bases removed from V and 4 bases from J, the gap between germline ends came to 9 bases. Germline V CDR1 and CDR2: DFQATT, SNEGSKA (reference sequence). This chain's CDR3 is CSARGGYGYTF. CDR3 nucleotides: TGCAGTGCGAGGGGCGGCTATGGCTACACCTTC.